This T cell receptor beta chain originates from a study of shared clonotypes between healthy human individuals. Study information: Those who served as donors were a couple of women and a few men between the ages of 18 and 49. There were three CD4 naive, three CD4 memory, two CD8 naive and one CD8 memory plates per donor. Study-level findings and limits: Non-shared clonotypes showed lower generation probabilities than clonotypes common to all four donors.

All participating donors were Caucasian adults from Nashville, Tennessee. In this sample, this clone turned up once. No antigen is known for it. Clones were read by immunoSEQ multiplex PCR, and TCRdb kept only the in-frame ones, dropping some. The sample holds about 1 million clones; more than 60% are singletons and the top ten take about 1.5%. This sequence was found in a man between 18 and 35 years old in good health. The sample taken for sequencing was memory CD4+ T cells sorted from blood. The subset is: CD45RA-negative fraction.

The DNA of the CDR3 is TGTGCCAGCATCAGGGGACGAAGAGTGATGAGTAATGGCTACACCTTC. This translates into CASIRGRRVMSNGYTF. The chain links TRBV21-1 to TRBJ1-2; TRBD1 is the table's D call, not checked against the DNA. TRBV21-1 is deemed a pseudogene. CDR3 size: 16 residues.